The 5 T cell receptor beta chains below were found in one sample sequenced in a study of blood T cell repertoires in COVID-19. Generated by immunoSEQ multiplex PCR, the TCRdb table keeps only in-frame clones and is missing some. The sample has 150,000 or so clones, just under 85% seen once. The sample consisted of peripheral blood. The origin of the receptors is a man in his forties who had recovered from COVID-19.

The CDR3 bases are TGTGCCAGCAAGAAGGGGTCCCCAGGGGGCACTGAAGCTTTCTTT. Its translation is CASKKGSPGGTEAFF. This rearrangement joins TRBV27 to TRBJ1-1; 7 nucleotides line up with TRBD1. The CDR3 consists of 15 residues. Germline-derived CDR1 and CDR2 are MNHEY and SMNVEV (reference sequence). J lost 4 bases, V lost 7 bases, and 12 bases had no gene match.

There are a few counts of this clone. V gene TRBV5-1 combines with J gene TRBJ2-7, with 10 positions matching TRBD2. Germline-derived CDR1 and CDR2 are SGHRS and YFSETQ. The CDR3 has 14 residues. The junction had 4 bases not matched to a gene; V was cut back by 5 bases and J by 2 bases. The CDR3 nucleotides are TGCGCCAGCAGGAGGACTAGCGGACCCTACGAGCAGTACTTC. It yields the protein CASRRTSGPYEQYF.

This clone was observed a few times. The CDR3 region has the DNA TGTGCCGCACAGGCTTACGGGACTAGCGGGTCTGAGCAGTTCTTC. This encodes CAAQAYGTSGSEQFF. The genes are TRBV10-3 and TRBJ2-1; TRBD2 matches at 12 bases. CDR1 is ENHRY, CDR2 SYGVKD, per germline. V gave up 11 bases and J gave up 9 bases; unmatched junction bases: 14. This CDR3 region has 15 residues.

This chain connects TRBV7-2 to TRBJ2-3, with D hard to call. Germline CDR1 and CDR2: SGHTA and FQGNSA. This CDR3 has 14 residues. Trimming cost V 5 bases and J 3 bases, with 12 bases left between them. CDR3 protein: CASSRPGGTDTQYF. The CDR3 coding sequence is TGTGCCAGCAGCAGGCCGGGTGGGACAGATACGCAGTATTTT. Using reference TRBV7-2 and TRBJ2-3 for the parts outside the CDR3, the full variable domain is GAGVSQSPSNKVTEKGKDVELRCDPISGHTALYWYRQSLGQGLEFLIYFQGNSAPDKSGLPSDRFSAERTGGSVSTLTIQRTQQEDSAVYLCASSRPGGTDTQYFGPGTRLTVL.

The V and J genes are TRBV27 and TRBJ2-5; 14 nucleotides align to TRBD2. The CDR3 extends over 17 amino acids. J lost 5 bases, V lost 3 bases, and 8 bases had no gene match. CDR1 MNHEY and CDR2 SMNVEV come from the germline V gene (reference sequence). The chain's CDR3 is CASSFRPGLAGEETQYF. CDR3 in DNA: TGTGCCAGCAGTTTCAGACCGGGACTAGCGGGAGAGGAGACCCAGTACTTC.